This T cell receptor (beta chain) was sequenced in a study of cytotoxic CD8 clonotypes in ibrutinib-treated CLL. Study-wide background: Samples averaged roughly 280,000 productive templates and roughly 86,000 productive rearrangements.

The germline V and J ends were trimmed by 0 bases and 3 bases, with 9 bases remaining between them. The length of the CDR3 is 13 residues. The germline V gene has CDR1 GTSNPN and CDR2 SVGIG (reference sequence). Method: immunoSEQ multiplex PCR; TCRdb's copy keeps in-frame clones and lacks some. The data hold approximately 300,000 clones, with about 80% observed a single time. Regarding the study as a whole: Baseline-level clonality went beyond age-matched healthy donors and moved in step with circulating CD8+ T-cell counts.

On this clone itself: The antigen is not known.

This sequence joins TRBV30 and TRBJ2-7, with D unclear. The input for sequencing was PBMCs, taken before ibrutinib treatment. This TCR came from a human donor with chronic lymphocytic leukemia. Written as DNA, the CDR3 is TGTGCCTGGAGTGTCCGGGCCGGCTACGAGCAGTACTTC. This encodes CAWSVRAGYEQYF.